The clone carrying this T cell receptor beta chain was recorded a few times. The antigen is not known. Unique molecular identifiers were incorporated into the prepared TCRbeta library. A single record per CDR3 protein comes from TCRdb applying MiXCR to the PCR reads. The profile shows about 980,000 distinct CDR3 sequences, about 30% of them singletons. The data were taken from a study of T-cell reconstitution after alpha-beta-depleted transplantation in children. Broader study findings: Several hundred expanded graft clones reportedly were the source of alpha-beta T cells about two months after transplant. By one year post-transplant, T-cell counts and diversity largely arose from T cells that were newly produced. Recipient T cells and thymic progenitors that survived were the source of the high TCRbeta diversity seen at day 60 in some patients.

The germline gives CDR1 MNHEY, CDR2 SMNVEV (reference sequence). This CDR3 region has 15 residues. Trimming removed 2 bases from V and 0 bases from J, with 9 bases in between. V and J are TRBV27 and TRBJ2-3; D might be TRBD1 (5 bases). Sequenced material: PBMCs, mostly from graft donor cells, taken 360 days after TCRalphabeta/CD19-depleted stem cell transplant. The TCR originated in a boy in the first two years of life who had a stem cell transplant for SCID, so the T cells may come from the graft donor. The CDR3 loop reads CASSLTQGSTDTQYF. The CDR3 DNA reads as TGTGCCAGCAGTTTAACCCAGGGAAGCACAGATACGCAGTATTTT.